This is a list of T cell receptor beta chains from one sample in a study of response to subunit inactivated influenza vaccine. TCRdb reanalysed the RT-PCR reads using MiXCR and keeps one entry per CDR3 protein. This sample has roughly 700,000 distinct CDR3 sequences, with around 13% found just once. Sequencing was performed on PBMCs from blood, taken less than 15 days before vaccination. The source is a man between 50 and 59 years old who received an inactivated influenza vaccine. The CDR3 runs from the conserved cysteine through the conserved F or W. Fields, in order: J gene, V gene, CDR3 length, CDR3 protein.

TRBJ1-4 | TRBV12-3/TRBV12-4 | 14 | CASSPTGYNEKLFF
TRBJ2-7 | TRBV5-5 | 17 | CASSLVGRQGKPYEQYF
TRBJ2-7 | TRBV7-8 | 14 | CASSQEPQRTEQYF
TRBJ2-7 | TRBV20-1 | 13 | CSAERGSGYEQYF
TRBJ1-2 | TRBV7-8 | 13 | CASGQGSNYGYTF
TRBJ1-2 | TRBV29-1 | 13 | CSVEQQEDYGYTF
TRBJ2-5 | TRBV11-2 | 13 | CASSLGMEETQYF
TRBJ2-1 | TRBV28 | 14 | CASRQDREDNEQFF
TRBJ1-6 | TRBV7-8 | 15 | CASSLAQGRDSPLLF
TRBJ2-1 | TRBV4-1 | 16 | CASSQFGASGGDEQFF
TRBJ2-1 | TRBV7-2 | 16 | CASFPTRLDLYNEQFF
TRBJ2-7 | TRBV28 | 13 | CASDRDRGSEQYF
TRBJ2-5 | TRBV9 | 17 | CASSVGTLAGGQETQYF
TRBJ2-7 | TRBV6-2/TRBV6-3 | 16 | CASSSGQGTFTYEQYF
TRBJ1-2 | TRBV29-1 | 14 | CSVGQGQGSYGYTF
TRBJ2-5 | TRBV29-1 | 15 | CSVPGPGMRQETQYF
TRBJ1-1 | TRBV28 | 16 | CASRIAGQGKNTEAFF
TRBJ1-1 | TRBV9 | 14 | CASSPRQGLGEAFF
TRBJ2-1 | TRBV5-1 | 12 | CASSLVRNEQFF
TRBJ2-1 | TRBV7-9 | 16 | CASSPSTSGSSYEQFF
TRBJ2-1 | TRBV24-1 | 15 | CATSDPGLAGREQFF
TRBJ2-5 | TRBV5-1 | 14 | CASSFSGGAETQYF
TRBJ2-2 | TRBV9 | 16 | CASSVEAGSNTGELFF
TRBJ2-3 | TRBV15 | 15 | CATSRDGQGTDTQYF